The clone carrying this T cell receptor beta chain was picked up a small number of times. Trimming cost V 3 bases and J 0 bases; bases outside gene matches: 3. The CDR3 runs to 14 residues. Looked up from germline, CDR1 is DFQATT and CDR2 is SNEGSKA (reference sequence). The data are from a study of response to subunit inactivated influenza vaccine. TCRdb reprocessed the RT-PCR reads with MiXCR, giving one entry per CDR3 protein. The profile covers 500,000 or so distinct CDR3 sequences, with 16% appearing a single time and 3% to 3.5% taken by the ten largest. The gene calls are TRBV20-1 and TRBJ2-5, with 8 bases fitting TRBD2. Sequences were derived from CD4+ T cells sorted from PBMCs, sampled less than 30 months after vaccination. The sequence was obtained from a man between 50 and 75 years old who received an inactivated influenza vaccine. CDR3 DNA sequence: TGCAGTGCTAGCGGGAGGGCGTACCAAGAGACCCAGTACTTC. It codes for CSASGRAYQETQYF.